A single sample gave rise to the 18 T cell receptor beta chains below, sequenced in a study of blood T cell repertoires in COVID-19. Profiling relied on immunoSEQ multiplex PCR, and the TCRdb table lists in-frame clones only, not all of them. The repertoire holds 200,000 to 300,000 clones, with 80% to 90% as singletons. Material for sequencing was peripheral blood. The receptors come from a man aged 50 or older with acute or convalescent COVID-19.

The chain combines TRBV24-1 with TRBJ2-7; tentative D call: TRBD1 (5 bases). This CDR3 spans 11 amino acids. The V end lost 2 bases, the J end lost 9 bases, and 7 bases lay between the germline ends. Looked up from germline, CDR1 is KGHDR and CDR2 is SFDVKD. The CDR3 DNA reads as TGTGCCACCAGTGATTGGGGCGGGCAGTACTTC. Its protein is CATSDWGGQYF.

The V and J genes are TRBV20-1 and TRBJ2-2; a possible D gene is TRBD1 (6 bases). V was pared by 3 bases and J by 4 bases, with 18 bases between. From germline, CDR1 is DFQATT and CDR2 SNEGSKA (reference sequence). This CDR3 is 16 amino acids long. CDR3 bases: TGCAGTGCTAGTCCCCTCGACAGGAGTTTCACCGGGGAGCTGTTTTTT. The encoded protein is CSASPLDRSFTGELFF.

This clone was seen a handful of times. The DNA for the CDR3 is TGCGCCAGCAGCCAAATGCCCTCCAATGGGATTCGGGGGAGGGTGATGAACACTGAAGCTTTCTTT. This gives the protein CASSQMPSNGIRGRVMNTEAFF. The V call is TRBV4-1, the J call TRBJ1-1, with a weak D call TRBD1 (5 bases). Trimming left V 2 bases short and J 0 bases short, with 31 bases between. The CDR3 length is 22 residues. Germline values: CDR1 MGHRA, CDR2 YSYEKL.

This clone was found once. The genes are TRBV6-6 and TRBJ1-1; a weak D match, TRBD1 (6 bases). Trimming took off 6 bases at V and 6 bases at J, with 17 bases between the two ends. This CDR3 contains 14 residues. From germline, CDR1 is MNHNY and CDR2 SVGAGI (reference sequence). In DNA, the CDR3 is TGTGCCAGCAGCCGCCGGGGGGCGGGGGCTGAAGCTTTCTTT. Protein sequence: CASSRRGAGAEAFF.

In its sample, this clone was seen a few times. The CDR3 loop reads CASSLGTVATNEKLFF. CDR3 in DNA: TGTGCCAGCAGCTTGGGAACAGTTGCAACTAATGAAAAACTGTTTTTT. This rearrangement joins TRBV5-8 to TRBJ1-4; D unresolved. The V end was cut by 0 bases, the J end by 0 bases, with 9 bases between. Germline assignment: CDR1 SGHTS and CDR2 YDEGEE. CDR3 size: 16 residues.

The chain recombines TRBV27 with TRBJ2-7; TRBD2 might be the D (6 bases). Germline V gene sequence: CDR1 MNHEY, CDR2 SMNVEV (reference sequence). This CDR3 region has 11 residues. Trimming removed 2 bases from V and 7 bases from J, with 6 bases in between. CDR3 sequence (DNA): TGTGCCAGCAGTTTACGGGGGGAGCAGTACTTC. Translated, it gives CASSLRGEQYF.

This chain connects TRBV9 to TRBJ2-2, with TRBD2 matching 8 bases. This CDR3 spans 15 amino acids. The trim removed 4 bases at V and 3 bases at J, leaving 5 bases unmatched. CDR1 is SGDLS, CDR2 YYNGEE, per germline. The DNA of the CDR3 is TGTGCCAGCAGCCCACCTAGCGGGTACACCGGGGAGCTGTTTTTT. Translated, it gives CASSPPSGYTGELFF.

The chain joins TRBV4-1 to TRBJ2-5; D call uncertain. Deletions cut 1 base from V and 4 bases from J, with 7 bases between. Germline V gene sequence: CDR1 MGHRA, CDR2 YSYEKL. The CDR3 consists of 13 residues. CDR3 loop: CASSQATPETQYF. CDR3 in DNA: TGCGCCAGCAGCCAAGCTACCCCAGAGACCCAGTACTTC.

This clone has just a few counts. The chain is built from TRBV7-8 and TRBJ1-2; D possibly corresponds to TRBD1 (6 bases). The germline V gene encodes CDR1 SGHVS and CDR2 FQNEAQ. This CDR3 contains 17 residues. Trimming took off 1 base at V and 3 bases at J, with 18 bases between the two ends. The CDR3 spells CASSLDPDRPSDYGYTF. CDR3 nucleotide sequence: TGTGCCAGCAGCTTAGATCCAGACAGGCCTTCCGACTATGGCTACACCTTC.

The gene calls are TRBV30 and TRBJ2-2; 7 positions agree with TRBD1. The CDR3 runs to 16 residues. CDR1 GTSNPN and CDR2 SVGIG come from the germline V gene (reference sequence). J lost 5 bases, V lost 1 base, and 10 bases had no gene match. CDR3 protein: CAWSEHPGQRTGELFF. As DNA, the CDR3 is TGTGCCTGGAGTGAACATCCGGGACAGCGTACCGGGGAGCTGTTTTTT.

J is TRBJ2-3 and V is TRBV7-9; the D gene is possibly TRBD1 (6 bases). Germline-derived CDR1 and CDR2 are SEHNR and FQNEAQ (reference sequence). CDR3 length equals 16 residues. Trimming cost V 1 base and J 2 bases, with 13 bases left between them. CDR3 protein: CASSLDGQHPTDTQYF. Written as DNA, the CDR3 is TGTGCCAGCAGCTTAGACGGACAGCACCCCACAGATACGCAGTATTTT.

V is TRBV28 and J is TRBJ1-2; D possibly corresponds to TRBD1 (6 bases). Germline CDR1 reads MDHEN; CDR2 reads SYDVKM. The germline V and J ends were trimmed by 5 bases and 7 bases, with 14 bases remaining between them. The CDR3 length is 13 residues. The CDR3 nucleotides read TGTGCCAGCAGTCAACAGGGTATCGGTGGCTACACCTTC. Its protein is CASSQQGIGGYTF.

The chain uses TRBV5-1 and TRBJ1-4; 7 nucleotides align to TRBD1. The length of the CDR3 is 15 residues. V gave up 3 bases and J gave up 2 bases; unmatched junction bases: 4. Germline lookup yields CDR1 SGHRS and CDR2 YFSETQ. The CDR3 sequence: CASSSQGITNEKLFF. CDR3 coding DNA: TGCGCCAGCAGCTCACAGGGGATCACTAATGAAAAACTGTTTTTT.

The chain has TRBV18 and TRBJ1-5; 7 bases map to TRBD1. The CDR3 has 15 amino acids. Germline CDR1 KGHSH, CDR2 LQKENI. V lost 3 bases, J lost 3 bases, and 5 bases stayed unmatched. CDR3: CASSPGTADNQPQHF. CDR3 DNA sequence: TGTGCCAGCTCACCCGGGACAGCCGACAATCAGCCCCAGCATTTT.

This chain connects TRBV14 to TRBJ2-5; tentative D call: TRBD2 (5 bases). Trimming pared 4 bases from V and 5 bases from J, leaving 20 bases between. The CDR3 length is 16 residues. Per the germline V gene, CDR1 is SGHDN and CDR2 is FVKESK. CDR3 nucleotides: TGTGCCAGCAGCCGCCCCGCGGACTTCCCAAGGGAGACCCAGTACTTC. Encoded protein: CASSRPADFPRETQYF.

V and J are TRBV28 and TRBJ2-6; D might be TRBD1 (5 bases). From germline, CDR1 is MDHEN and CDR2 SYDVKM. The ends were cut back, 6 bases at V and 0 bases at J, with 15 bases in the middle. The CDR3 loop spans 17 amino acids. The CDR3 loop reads CASRPGQGNSGANVLTF. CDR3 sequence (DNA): TGTGCCAGCAGGCCGGGTCAGGGTAACTCTGGGGCCAACGTCCTGACTTTC.

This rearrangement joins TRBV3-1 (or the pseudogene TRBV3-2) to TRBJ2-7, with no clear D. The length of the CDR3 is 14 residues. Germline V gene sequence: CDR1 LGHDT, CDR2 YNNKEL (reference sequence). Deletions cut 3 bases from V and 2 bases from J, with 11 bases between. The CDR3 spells CASSHSKGAYEQYF. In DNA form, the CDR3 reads TGTGCCAGCAGCCACAGTAAAGGAGCCTACGAGCAGTACTTC.

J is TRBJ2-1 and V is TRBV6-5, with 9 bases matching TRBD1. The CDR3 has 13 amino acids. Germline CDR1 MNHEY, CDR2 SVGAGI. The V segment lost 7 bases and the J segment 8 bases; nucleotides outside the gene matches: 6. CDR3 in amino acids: CASINRGRDEQFF. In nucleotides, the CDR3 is TGTGCCAGCATCAACAGGGGGCGGGATGAGCAGTTCTTC.